Described below is a single T cell receptor (beta chain) sequence and its context. Its specificity is not known. Researchers attached unique molecular identifiers to individual cDNA molecules. TCRdb re-analysed the 5' RACE reads in MiXCR, keeping a single row per CDR3 protein. Of more than 45,000 distinct CDR3 sequences in the sample, 7.7% were seen once. The data stem from a study of early T cells in non-severe SARS-CoV-2 infection. On the study more broadly: The authors sequenced bulk RNA from unsorted whole blood, leaving chains unpaired.

Overall study results and limits: The VDJdb matching leaned toward anti-spike CD8 responses and overlooked private and CD4 specificities.

Between the trimmed V and J ends, which lost 6 bases and 2 bases, there was a span of 10 bases. This CDR3 is 13 amino acids long. Germline-derived CDR1 and CDR2 are MDHEN and SYDVKM. The sequence derives from an adult who was a healthcare worker with PCR-confirmed SARS-CoV-2 infection or an uninfected control (not recorded which). What was sequenced was whole blood. The V gene is TRBV28, the J gene TRBJ2-5; the D is unclear. For the CDR3, the DNA is TGTGCCAGCAGGTCAAGTATACAAGAGACCCAGTACTTC. Translating it yields CASRSSIQETQYF. Supplemented by reference TRBV28 and TRBJ2-5, the full variable domain reads DVKVTQSSRYLVKRTGEKVFLECVQDMDHENMFWYRQDPGLGLRLIYFSYDVKMKEKGDIPEGYSVSREKKERFSLILESASTNQTSMYLCASRSSIQETQYFGPGTRLLVL.